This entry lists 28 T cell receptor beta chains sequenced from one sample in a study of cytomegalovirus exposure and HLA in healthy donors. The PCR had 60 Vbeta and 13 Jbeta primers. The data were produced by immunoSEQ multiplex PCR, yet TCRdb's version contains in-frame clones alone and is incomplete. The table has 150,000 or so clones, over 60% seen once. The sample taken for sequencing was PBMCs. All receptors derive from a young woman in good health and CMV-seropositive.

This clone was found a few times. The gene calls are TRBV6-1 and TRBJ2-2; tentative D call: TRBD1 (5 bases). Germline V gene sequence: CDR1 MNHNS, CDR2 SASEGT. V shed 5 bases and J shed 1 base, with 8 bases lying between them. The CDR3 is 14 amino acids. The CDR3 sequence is CASSLQVNTGELFF. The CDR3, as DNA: TGTGCCAGCAGTTTACAGGTGAACACCGGGGAGCTGTTTTTT.

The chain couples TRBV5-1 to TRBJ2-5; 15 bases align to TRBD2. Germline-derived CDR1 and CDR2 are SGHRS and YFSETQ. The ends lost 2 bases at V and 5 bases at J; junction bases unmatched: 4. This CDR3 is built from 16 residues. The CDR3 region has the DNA TGCGCCAGCAGCTTAGGACTAGCGGGAGGGCGGGAGACCCAGTACTTC. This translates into CASSLGLAGGRETQYF.

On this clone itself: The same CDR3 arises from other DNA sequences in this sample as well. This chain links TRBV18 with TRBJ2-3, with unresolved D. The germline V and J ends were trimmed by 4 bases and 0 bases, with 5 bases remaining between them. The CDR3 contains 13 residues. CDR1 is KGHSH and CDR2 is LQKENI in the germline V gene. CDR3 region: CASSLTSTDTQYF. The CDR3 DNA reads TGTGCCAGCTCACTGACTAGCACAGATACGCAGTATTTT. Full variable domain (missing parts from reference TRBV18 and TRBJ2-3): NAGVMQNPRHLVRRRGQEARLRCSPMKGHSHVYWYRQLPEEGLKFMVYLQKENIIDESGMPKERFSAEFPKEGPSILRIQQVVRGDSAAYFCASSLTSTDTQYFGPGTRLTVL.

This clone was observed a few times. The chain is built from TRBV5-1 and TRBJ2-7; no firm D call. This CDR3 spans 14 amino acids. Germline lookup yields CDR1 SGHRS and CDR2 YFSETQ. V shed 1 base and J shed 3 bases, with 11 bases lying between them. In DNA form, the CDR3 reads TGCGCCAGCAGCTTGTTAAGCGCCGGCTACGAGCAGTACTTC. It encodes CASSLLSAGYEQYF. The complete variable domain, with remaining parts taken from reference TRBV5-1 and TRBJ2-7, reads KAGVTQTPRYLIKTRGQQVTLSCSPISGHRSVSWYQQTPGQGLQFLFEYFSETQRNKGNFPGRFSGRQFSNSRSEMNVSTLELGDSALYLCASSLLSAGYEQYFGPGTRLTVT.

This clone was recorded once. DNA of the CDR3: TGTGCCAGCAGTCTCCAGGGGGCCTATGGCTACACCTTC. This encodes CASSLQGAYGYTF. The rearrangement uses TRBV6-1 and TRBJ1-2, with TRBD1 identical over 8 bases. The V segment lost 5 bases and the J segment 4 bases; nucleotides outside the gene matches: 3. This CDR3 region has 13 residues. Germline CDR1 is MNHNS and CDR2 is SASEGT.

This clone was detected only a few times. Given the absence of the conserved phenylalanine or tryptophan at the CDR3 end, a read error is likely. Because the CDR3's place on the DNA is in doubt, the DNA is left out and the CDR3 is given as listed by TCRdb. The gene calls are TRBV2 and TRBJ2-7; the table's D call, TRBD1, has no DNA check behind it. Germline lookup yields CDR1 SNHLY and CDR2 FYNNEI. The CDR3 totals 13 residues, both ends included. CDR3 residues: CASRATRTEGYEI.

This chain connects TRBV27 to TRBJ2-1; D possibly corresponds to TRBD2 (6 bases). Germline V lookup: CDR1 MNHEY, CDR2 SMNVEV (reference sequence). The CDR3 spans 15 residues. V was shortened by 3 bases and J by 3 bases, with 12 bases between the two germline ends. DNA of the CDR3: TGTGCCAGCAGTTTTACGGGAGTGGGCTACAATGAGCAGTTCTTC. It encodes CASSFTGVGYNEQFF.

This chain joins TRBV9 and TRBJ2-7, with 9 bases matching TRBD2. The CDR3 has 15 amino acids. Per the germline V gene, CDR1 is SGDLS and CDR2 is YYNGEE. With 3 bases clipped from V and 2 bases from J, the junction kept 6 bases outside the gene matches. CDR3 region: CASSAGTSLTYEQYF. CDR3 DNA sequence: TGTGCCAGCAGCGCCGGGACTAGCTTAACCTACGAGCAGTACTTC.

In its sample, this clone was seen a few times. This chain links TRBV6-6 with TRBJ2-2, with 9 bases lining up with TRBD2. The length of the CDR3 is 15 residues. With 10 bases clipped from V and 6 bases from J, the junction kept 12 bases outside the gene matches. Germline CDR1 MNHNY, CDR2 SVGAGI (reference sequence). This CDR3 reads CAIRGLAGSSGELFF. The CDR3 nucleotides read TGTGCCATCCGGGGGCTAGCGGGGTCATCCGGGGAGCTGTTTTTT.

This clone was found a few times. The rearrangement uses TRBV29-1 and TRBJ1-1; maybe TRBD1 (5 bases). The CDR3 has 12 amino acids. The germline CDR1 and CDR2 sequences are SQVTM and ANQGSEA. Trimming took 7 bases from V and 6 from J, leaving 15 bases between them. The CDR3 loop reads CSGGKARAEAFF. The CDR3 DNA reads TGCAGCGGCGGGAAGGCCAGGGCTGAAGCTTTCTTT. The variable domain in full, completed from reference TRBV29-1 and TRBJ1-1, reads SAVISQKPSRDICQRGTSLTIQCQVDSQVTMMFWYRQQPGQSLTLIATANQGSEATYESGFVIDKFPISRPNLTFSTLTVSNMSPEDSSIYLCSGGKARAEAFFGQGTRLTVV.

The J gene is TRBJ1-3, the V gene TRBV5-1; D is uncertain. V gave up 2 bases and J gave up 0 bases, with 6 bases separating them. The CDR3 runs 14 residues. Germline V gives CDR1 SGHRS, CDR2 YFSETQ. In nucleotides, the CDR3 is TGCGCCAGCAGCTTTGAGGGCTCTGGAAACACCATATATTTT. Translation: CASSFEGSGNTIYF.

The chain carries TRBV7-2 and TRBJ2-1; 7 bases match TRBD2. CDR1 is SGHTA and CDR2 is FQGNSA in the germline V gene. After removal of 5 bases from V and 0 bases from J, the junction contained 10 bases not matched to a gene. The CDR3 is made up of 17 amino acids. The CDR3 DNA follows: TGTGCCAGCAGCCTAGGCGGCGGGAGAGGCTCCTACAATGAGCAGTTCTTC. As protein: CASSLGGGRGSYNEQFF.

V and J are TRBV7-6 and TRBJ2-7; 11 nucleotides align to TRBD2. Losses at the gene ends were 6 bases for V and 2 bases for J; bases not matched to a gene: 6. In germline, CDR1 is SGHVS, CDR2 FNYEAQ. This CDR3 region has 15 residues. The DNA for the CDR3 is TGTGCCAGCAGTTTTGGGACTAGCGGCACCTACGAGCAGTACTTC. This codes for CASSFGTSGTYEQYF. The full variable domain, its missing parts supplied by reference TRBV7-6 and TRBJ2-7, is GAGVSQSPRYKVTKRGQDVALRCDPISGHVSLYWYRQALGQGPEFLTYFNYEAQQDKSGLPNDRFSAERPEGSISTLTIQRTEQRDSAMYRCASSFGTSGTYEQYFGPGTRLTVT.

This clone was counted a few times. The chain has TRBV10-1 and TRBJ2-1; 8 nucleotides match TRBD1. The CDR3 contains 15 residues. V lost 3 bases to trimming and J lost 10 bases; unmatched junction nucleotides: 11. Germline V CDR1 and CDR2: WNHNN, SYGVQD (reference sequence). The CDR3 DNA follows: TGCGCCAGCAGTGACTCGGACAGGGATGGAGGGGAGCAGTTCTTC. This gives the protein CASSDSDRDGGEQFF.

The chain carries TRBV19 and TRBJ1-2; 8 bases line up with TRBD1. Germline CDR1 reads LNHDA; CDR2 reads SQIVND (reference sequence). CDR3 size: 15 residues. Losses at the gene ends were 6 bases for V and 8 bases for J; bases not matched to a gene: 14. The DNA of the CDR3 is TGTGCCAGTAGCAATGGTCCCGGGACAGGAAAAGGCTACACCTTC. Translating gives CASSNGPGTGKGYTF.

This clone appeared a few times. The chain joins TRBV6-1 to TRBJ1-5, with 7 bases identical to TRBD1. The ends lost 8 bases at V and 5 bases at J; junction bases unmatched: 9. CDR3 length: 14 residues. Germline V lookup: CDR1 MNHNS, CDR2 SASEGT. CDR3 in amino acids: CASRRQGRDQPQHF. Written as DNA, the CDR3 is TGTGCCAGCCGCAGACAGGGCCGGGATCAGCCCCAGCATTTT.

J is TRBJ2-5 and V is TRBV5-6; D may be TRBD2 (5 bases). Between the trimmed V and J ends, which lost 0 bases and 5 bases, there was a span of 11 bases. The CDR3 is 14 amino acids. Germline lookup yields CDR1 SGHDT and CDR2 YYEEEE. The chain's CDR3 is CASSLVRTRETQYF. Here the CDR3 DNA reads TGTGCCAGCAGCTTGGTTCGGACTCGGGAGACCCAGTACTTC.

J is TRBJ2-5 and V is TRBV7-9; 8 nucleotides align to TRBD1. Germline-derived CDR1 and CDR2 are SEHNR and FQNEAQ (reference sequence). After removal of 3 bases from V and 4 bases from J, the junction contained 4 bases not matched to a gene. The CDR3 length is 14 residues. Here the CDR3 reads CASSFRTGIETQYF. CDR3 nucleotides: TGTGCCAGCAGCTTCCGGACAGGGATAGAGACCCAGTACTTC.

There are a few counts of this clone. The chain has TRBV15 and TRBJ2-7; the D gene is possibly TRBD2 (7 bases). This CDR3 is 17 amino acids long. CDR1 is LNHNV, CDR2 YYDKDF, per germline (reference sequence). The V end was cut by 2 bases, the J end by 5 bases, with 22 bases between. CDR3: CATSRPPTGGHGNEQYF. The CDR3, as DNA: TGTGCCACCAGCAGACCCCCCACGGGGGGACACGGCAACGAGCAGTACTTC.

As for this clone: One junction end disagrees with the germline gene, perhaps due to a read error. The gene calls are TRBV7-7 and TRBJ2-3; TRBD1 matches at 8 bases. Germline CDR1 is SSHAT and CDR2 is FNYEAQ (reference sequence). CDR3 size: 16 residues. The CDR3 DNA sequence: TGTGCTAGCAGCTTAGAGGCAGGGGGCAAGACAGATACGCAGTATTTT. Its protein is CASSLEAGGKTDTQYF.

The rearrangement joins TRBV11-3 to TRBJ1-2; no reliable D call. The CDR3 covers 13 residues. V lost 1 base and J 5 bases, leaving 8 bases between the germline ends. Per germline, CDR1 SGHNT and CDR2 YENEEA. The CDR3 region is CASSLGGQYGYTF. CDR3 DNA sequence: TGTGCCAGCAGCTTAGGAGGCCAATATGGCTACACCTTC.

CDR3 in amino acids: CASSPLGGANSYEQYF. The CDR3 bases are TGCGCCAGCAGCCCACTGGGGGGGGCGAACTCCTACGAGCAGTACTTC. V gene TRBV5-1 combines with J gene TRBJ2-7; possibly TRBD2 for D (7 bases). Germline V gene sequence: CDR1 SGHRS, CDR2 YFSETQ. V was pared by 4 bases and J by 0 bases, with 17 bases between. This CDR3 region has 16 residues.

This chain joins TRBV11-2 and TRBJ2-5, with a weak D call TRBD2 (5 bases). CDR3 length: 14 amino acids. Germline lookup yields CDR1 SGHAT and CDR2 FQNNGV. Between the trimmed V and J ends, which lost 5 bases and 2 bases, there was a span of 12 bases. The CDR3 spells CASSPGLVQETQYF. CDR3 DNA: TGTGCCAGCAGCCCTGGACTGGTTCAAGAGACCCAGTACTTC.

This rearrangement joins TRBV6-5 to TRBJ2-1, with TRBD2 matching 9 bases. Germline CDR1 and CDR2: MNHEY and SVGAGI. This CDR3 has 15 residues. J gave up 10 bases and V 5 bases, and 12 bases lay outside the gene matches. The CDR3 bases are TGTGCCAGCAGTCCCGACGGGACTAGCAAAAGAGAGCAGTTCTTC. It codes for CASSPDGTSKREQFF.

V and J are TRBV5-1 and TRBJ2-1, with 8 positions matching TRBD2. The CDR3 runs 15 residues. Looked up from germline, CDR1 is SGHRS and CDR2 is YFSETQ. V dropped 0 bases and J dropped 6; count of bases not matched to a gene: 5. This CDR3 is CASSLAAGGSNEQFF. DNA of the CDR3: TGCGCCAGCAGCTTGGCGGCGGGGGGATCCAATGAGCAGTTCTTC.

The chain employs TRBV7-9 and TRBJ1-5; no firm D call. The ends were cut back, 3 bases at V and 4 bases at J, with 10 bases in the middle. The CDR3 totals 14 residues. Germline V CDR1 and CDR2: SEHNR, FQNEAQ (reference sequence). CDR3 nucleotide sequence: TGTGCCAGCAGCTTGCTGGGCCTTAATCAGCCCCAGCATTTT. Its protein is CASSLLGLNQPQHF.

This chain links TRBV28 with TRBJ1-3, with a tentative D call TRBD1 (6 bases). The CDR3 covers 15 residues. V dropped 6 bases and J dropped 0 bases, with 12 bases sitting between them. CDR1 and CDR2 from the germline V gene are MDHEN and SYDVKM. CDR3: CASSTGHRSGNTIYF. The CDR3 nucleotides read TGTGCCAGCAGCACGGGACACCGCTCTGGAAACACCATATATTTT.

The CDR3, as DNA: TGCGCCAGCAGCTCCCAGCGGGAGGTCGTCAATGAGCAGTTCTTC. Its protein is CASSSQREVVNEQFF. The chain recombines TRBV5-1 with TRBJ2-1, with TRBD2 matching 9 bases. Losses at the gene ends were 3 bases for V and 6 bases for J; bases not matched to a gene: 7. The CDR3 spans 15 residues. The germline CDR1 and CDR2 sequences are SGHRS and YFSETQ.